This T cell receptor beta chain was identified during a study of blood T cell repertoires in COVID-19. Clones were read by immunoSEQ multiplex PCR, and TCRdb kept only the in-frame ones, dropping some. Of fewer than 400,000 clones listed, 87% are singletons. Specimen: PBMCs or T cells enriched from blood (not recorded which). This sequence originates from a woman in her fifties or sixties who had recovered from COVID-19.

CDR3 loop: CASSARRDYYEQYF. The CDR3 DNA reads as TGTGCCAGCAGCGCCCGACGGGATTACTACGAGCAGTACTTC. V usage is TRBV9 and J usage is TRBJ2-7; D possibly corresponds to TRBD2 (5 bases). This CDR3 comprises 14 residues. Germline lookup yields CDR1 SGDLS and CDR2 YYNGEE. Trimming pared 3 bases from V and 3 bases from J, leaving 13 bases between.